A single sample is the source of the 14 T cell receptor beta chains below, sequenced in a study of blood T cell repertoires in COVID-19. Sequencing was performed with immunoSEQ multiplex PCR; in TCRdb, only in-frame clones are kept and a portion is missing. The repertoire holds 80,000 to 100,000 clones, with roughly 90% as singletons. The specimen was peripheral blood. These receptors came from a human donor with active COVID-19. The donor label of this sample is uncertain.

CDR3 DNA: TGCGCCAGCAGCCGAGAAACAGGGATGGGAACTGAAGCTTTCTTT. This encodes CASSRETGMGTEAFF. This chain links TRBV5-1 with TRBJ1-1; TRBD1 is a possible D gene (6 bases). V lost 4 bases to trimming and J lost 5 bases, with 18 bases between them. CDR3 length: 15 residues. Germline assignment: CDR1 SGHRS and CDR2 YFSETQ.

The chain links TRBV12-3 or TRBV12-4 to TRBJ1-5; D ambiguous. CDR3 length equals 12 residues. V lost 6 bases, J lost 4 bases, and 7 bases lay in between. The chain's CDR3 is CASREGNQPQHF. In nucleotides, the CDR3 is TGTGCCAGCAGGGAGGGTAATCAGCCCCAGCATTTT.

This chain links TRBV14 with TRBJ1-1; D remains ambiguous. CDR1 and CDR2 from the germline V gene are SGHDN and FVKESK. The CDR3 runs 15 residues. Trimming shortened V by 1 base and J by 1 base, and 10 bases separated the two germline ends. The CDR3 loop is CASSQVARPNTEAFF. The DNA of the CDR3 is TGTGCCAGCAGCCAAGTGGCCAGGCCGAACACTGAAGCTTTCTTT. The full variable domain, completed using reference TRBV14 and TRBJ1-1, is EAGVTQFPSHSVIEKGQTVTLRCDPISGHDNLYWYRRVMGKEIKFLLHFVKESKQDESGMPNNRFLAERTGGTYSTLKVQPAELEDSGVYFCASSQVARPNTEAFFGQGTRLTVV.

The chain employs TRBV5-1 and TRBJ1-1; tentative D call: TRBD1 (5 bases). Per germline, CDR1 SGHRS and CDR2 YFSETQ. This CDR3 is 14 amino acids long. Trimming left V 5 bases short and J 6 bases short, with 17 bases between. The CDR3 bases are TGCGCCAGCAGATTAGGGGTTGGTTCACCTGAAGCTTTCTTT. It encodes CASRLGVGSPEAFF.

The chain links TRBV11-3 to TRBJ2-5; D may be TRBD2 (6 bases). The CDR3 has 15 amino acids. Germline values: CDR1 SGHNT, CDR2 YENEEA. Trimming left V 5 bases short and J 8 bases short, with 21 bases between. The CDR3 bases are TGTGCCAGCAGCCGAAGCGGGTCCGCCGATGTCACCCAGTACTTC. This translates into CASSRSGSADVTQYF. Based on the CDR3 plus reference TRBV11-3 and TRBJ2-5, the full variable domain is EAGVVQSPRYKIIEKKQPVAFWCNPISGHNTLYWYLQNLGQGPELLIRYENEEAVDDSQLPKDRFSAERLKGVDSTLKIQPAELGDSAVYLCASSRSGSADVTQYFGPGTRLLVL.

This chain joins TRBV5-1 and TRBJ2-1, with 9 positions matching TRBD2. CDR3 size: 14 residues. Trimming at V came to 2 bases and at J to 6 bases, leaving 3 bases not matched to a gene. From germline, CDR1 is SGHRS and CDR2 YFSETQ. CDR3 region: CASSLSSGANEQFF. CDR3 in DNA: TGCGCCAGCAGCTTATCTAGCGGGGCCAATGAGCAGTTCTTC. Full variable domain (outside the CDR3, taken from reference TRBV5-1 and TRBJ2-1): KAGVTQTPRYLIKTRGQQVTLSCSPISGHRSVSWYQQTPGQGLQFLFEYFSETQRNKGNFPGRFSGRQFSNSRSEMNVSTLELGDSALYLCASSLSSGANEQFFGPGTRLTVL.

The chain uses TRBV2 and TRBJ1-2; 11 bases map to TRBD1. Germline CDR1 reads SNHLY; CDR2 reads FYNNEI. This CDR3 has 13 residues. J lost 6 bases, V lost 5 bases, and 2 bases had no gene match. The CDR3 protein is CASSRDRGNGYTF. In nucleotides, the CDR3 is TGTGCCAGCAGTCGGGACAGGGGGAATGGCTACACCTTC.

This sequence joins TRBV4-3 and TRBJ2-1; 9 nucleotides line up with TRBD2. Trimming cost V 8 bases and J 4 bases; bases outside gene matches: 6. The length of the CDR3 is 14 residues. CDR1 and CDR2 from the germline V gene are LGHNA and YSLEER. The CDR3 spells CASSKRGAYNEQFF. The CDR3, as DNA: TGCGCCAGCTCCAAGCGGGGGGCATACAATGAGCAGTTCTTC.

J is TRBJ2-1 and V is TRBV9; TRBD2 aligns across 10 bases. Germline V lookup: CDR1 SGDLS, CDR2 YYNGEE. The V segment lost 3 bases and the J segment 4 bases; nucleotides outside the gene matches: 7. CDR3 size: 16 residues. Written as DNA, the CDR3 is TGTGCCAGCAGCGATGATAGCGGGGGGACATACAATGAGCAGTTCTTC. Translated, it gives CASSDDSGGTYNEQFF.

This clone occurred once. The chain employs TRBV10-3 and TRBJ2-5; D possibly corresponds to TRBD1 (6 bases). This CDR3 is 15 amino acids long. The V gene's germline CDR1 is ENHRY and CDR2 SYGVKD. The V gene lost 4 bases and the J gene lost 3 bases, with 15 bases spanning the gap. CDR3 in amino acids: CAISAIGTPKETQYF. The CDR3 DNA reads as TGTGCCATCAGTGCGATCGGGACACCTAAAGAGACCCAGTACTTC.

V is TRBV6-5 and J is TRBJ1-2, with 7 bases fitting TRBD1. CDR1 and CDR2 from the germline V gene are MNHEY and SVGAGI. V was pared by 7 bases and J by 2 bases, with 7 bases of the junction left unmatched. This CDR3 contains 14 residues. In nucleotides, the CDR3 is TGTGCCAGCACGCGACAGGGCACCAACTATGGCTACACCTTC. It encodes CASTRQGTNYGYTF.

A remark on this clone: The sample carries other DNA sequences with the same CDR3. The chain links TRBV12-3 or TRBV12-4 to TRBJ1-2, with D possibly TRBD1 on 6 matching bases. CDR3 size: 13 residues. V lost 5 bases and J 2 bases, leaving 9 bases between the germline ends. DNA for the CDR3: TGTGCCAGCAGTCAACAGGGAAACTATGGCTACACCTTC. Its translation: CASSQQGNYGYTF.

The chain links TRBV5-1 to TRBJ2-7; maybe TRBD1 (5 bases). This CDR3 is built from 13 residues. V dropped 0 bases and J dropped 2 bases, with 6 bases sitting between them. CDR1 and CDR2 (germline): SGHRS, YFSETQ. For the CDR3, the DNA is TGCGCCAGCAGCTTGGGCAGGGCCTACGAGCAGTACTTC. This encodes CASSLGRAYEQYF. Combining the CDR3 with reference TRBV5-1 and TRBJ2-7 gives the whole variable domain KAGVTQTPRYLIKTRGQQVTLSCSPISGHRSVSWYQQTPGQGLQFLFEYFSETQRNKGNFPGRFSGRQFSNSRSEMNVSTLELGDSALYLCASSLGRAYEQYFGPGTRLTVT.

In its sample, this clone was seen a few times. V usage is TRBV6-2 or TRBV6-3 and J usage is TRBJ2-6, with D possibly TRBD2 on 6 matching bases. This CDR3 is built from 14 residues. V was cut by 5 bases and J by 3 bases, with 8 bases left in between. Germline CDR1 reads MNHEY; CDR2 reads SVGEGT. The CDR3 sequence is CASSPGGGANVLTF. CDR3 bases: TGTGCCAGCAGTCCCGGGGGTGGGGCCAACGTCCTGACTTTC.